The source of this T cell receptor (beta chain) is a study of blood T cells in healthy people across ages. Study observations and caveats: Across the age range, TCR beta diversity per million T cells fell in a roughly linear way. In the absence of known donor CMV status, changes in expanded clonotypes were possibly confounded. Long-lived donors carried more naive CD4+ cells and greater diversity than aged donors.

Only a few counts were recorded for this clonotype. Its matching antigen is unknown. A minimum of 7 million PBMCs was isolated per sample. Combining a sample-barcoded 5' primer with a J-beta primer mix, a second PCR ran for roughly 7 to 12 cycles. TCRdb reprocessed the 5' RACE reads via MiXCR and lists one record per CDR3 protein. The repertoire holds over a million distinct CDR3 sequences, with around 43% as singletons. This CDR3 is 13 amino acids long. Germline V CDR1 and CDR2: GTSNPN, SVGIG (reference sequence). Trimming removed 8 bases from V and 4 bases from J; junction bases left unmatched: 8. The sequencing input was blood. The chain recombines TRBV30 with TRBJ2-7; 10 bases map to TRBD2. This TCR derives from a woman aged 60-70 years in good health. The CDR3 here is CALGTSASYEQYF. CDR3 in DNA: TGTGCCCTTGGGACTAGCGCCTCGTACGAGCAGTACTTC.